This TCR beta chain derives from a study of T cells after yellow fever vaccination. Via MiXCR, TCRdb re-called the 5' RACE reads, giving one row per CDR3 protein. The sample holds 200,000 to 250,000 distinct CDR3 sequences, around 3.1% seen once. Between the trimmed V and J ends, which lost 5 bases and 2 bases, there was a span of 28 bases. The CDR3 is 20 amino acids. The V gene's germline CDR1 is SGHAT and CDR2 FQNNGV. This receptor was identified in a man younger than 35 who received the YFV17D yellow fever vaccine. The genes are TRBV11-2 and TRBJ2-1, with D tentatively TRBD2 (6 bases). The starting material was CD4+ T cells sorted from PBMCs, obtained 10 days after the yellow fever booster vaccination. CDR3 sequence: CASSLGIRDFSLRAYNEQFF. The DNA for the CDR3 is TGTGCCAGCAGCCTAGGCATTCGGGACTTCTCCCTGAGGGCCTACAATGAGCAGTTCTTC.